One T cell receptor beta chain is described in this entry. The antigen is unknown. This sample was included in a study of early stage breast cancer tumors. In the study overall: Most invasive tumors, about 75% of the 16, were ER+/PR+/HER2-. The ER+/PR+/HER2- tumors included roughly eight ductal and four lobular carcinomas.

V was shortened by 4 bases and J by 1 base, with 11 bases between the two germline ends. Germline V gene lookup returns CDR1 SGHNT and CDR2 YYREEE (reference sequence). The CDR3 runs 14 residues. Points from the study as a whole: Bulk DNA sequencing of unsorted cells missed chain pairing and markers.

Sequencing used immunoSEQ multiplex PCR; TCRdb keeps in-frame clones, though not all of them. The sample holds more than 65,000 clones, 65% to 85% seen once. This receptor was taken from a person aged 40 to 49 with breast cancer. The sequenced material came from blood. The rearrangement uses TRBV5-4 and TRBJ1-1; D is ambiguous. CDR3 in amino acids: CASSLTAGNTEAFF. The CDR3 DNA is TGTGCCAGCAGCCTAACGGCTGGGAACACTGAAGCTTTCTTT.